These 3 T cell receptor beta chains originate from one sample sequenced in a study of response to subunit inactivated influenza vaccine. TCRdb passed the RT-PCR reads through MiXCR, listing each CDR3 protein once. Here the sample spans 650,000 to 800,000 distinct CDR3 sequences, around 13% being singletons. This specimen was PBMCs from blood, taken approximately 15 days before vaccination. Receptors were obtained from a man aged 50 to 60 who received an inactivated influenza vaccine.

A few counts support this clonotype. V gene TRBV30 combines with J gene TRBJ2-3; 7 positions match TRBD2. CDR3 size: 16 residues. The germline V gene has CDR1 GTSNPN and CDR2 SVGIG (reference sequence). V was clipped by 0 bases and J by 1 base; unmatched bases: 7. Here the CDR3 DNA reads TGTGCCTGGAGTGTACGTAAACTAGCGCGCACAGATACGCAGTATTTT. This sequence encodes CAWSVRKLARTDTQYF. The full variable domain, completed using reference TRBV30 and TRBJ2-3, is SQTIHQWPATLVQPVGSPLSLECTVEGTSNPNLYWYRQAAGRGLQLLFYSVGIGQISSEVPQNLSASRPQDRQFILSSKKLLLSDSGFYLCAWSVRKLARTDTQYFGPGTRLTVL.

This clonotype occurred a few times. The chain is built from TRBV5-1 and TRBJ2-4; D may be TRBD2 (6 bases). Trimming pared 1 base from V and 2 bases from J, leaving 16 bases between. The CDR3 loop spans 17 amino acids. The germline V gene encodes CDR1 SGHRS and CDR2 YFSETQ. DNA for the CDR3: TGCGCCAGCAGCTTGTTAGGAGGGGACGGGTCCAAAAACATTCAGTACTTC. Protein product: CASSLLGGDGSKNIQYF.

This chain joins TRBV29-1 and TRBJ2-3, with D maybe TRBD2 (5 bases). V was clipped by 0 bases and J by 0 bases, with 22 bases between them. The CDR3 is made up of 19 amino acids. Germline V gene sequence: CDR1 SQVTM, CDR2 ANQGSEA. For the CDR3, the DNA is TGCAGCGTTGAAGATAGGAGGCAGACTTACCCCACTAGCACAGATACGCAGTATTTT. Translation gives CSVEDRRQTYPTSTDTQYF.